This is a list of T cell receptor beta chains from one sample in a study of OX40 agonist ivuxolimab in advanced cancers. Measured with immunoSEQ multiplex PCR; TCRdb has only the in-frame clones, and not every one. The sample holds some 85,000 clones, roughly 90% seen once. Sequenced material: CD4+ or CD8+ T cells sorted from blood, taken in a trial of the OX40 agonist ivuxolimab. These receptor sequences come from an adult with an advanced solid tumor such as melanoma, head and neck, liver or kidney cancer. The CDR3 runs from the conserved cysteine through the conserved F or W. A D gene is named only where the DNA matches it firmly. Clone size is stated in some rows and not others, as once, few, many or a class when expanded.

cdr3_length d_call clone_size j_call v_call cdr3_aa cdr3_nt
13 NA NA TRBJ2-7 TRBV19 CASSTHGRGEQYF TGTGCCAGTAGTACCCATGGCAGGGGCGAGCAGTACTTC
13 NA NA TRBJ1-2 TRBV19 CASKSTRGHGYTF TGTGCCAGTAAGTCCACCAGGGGCCATGGCTACACCTTC
14 NA NA TRBJ1-2 TRBV11-2 CASSFTGSRYGYTF TGTGCCAGCAGCTTTACAGGGTCCCGCTATGGCTACACCTTC
15 TRBD2 NA TRBJ2-3 TRBV19 CASKRLAGDPDTQYF TGTGCCAGTAAGCGGCTAGCGGGAGATCCAGATACGCAGTATTTT
15 TRBD1 NA TRBJ2-7 TRBV11-2 CASSSWTGGSYEQYF TGTGCCAGCAGCTCCTGGACAGGAGGCTCCTACGAGCAGTACTTC
16 TRBD1 NA TRBJ2-7 TRBV5-5 CASSLIGTGRSYEQYF TGTGCCAGCAGCTTGATCGGGACAGGGAGAAGCTACGAGCAGTACTTC
12 TRBD2 NA TRBJ2-5 TRBV29-1 CSVGREGETQYF TGCAGCGTCGGACGGGAGGGGGAGACCCAGTACTTC
16 NA NA TRBJ1-1 TRBV19 CASSPSGGAGQTEAFF TGTGCCAGTAGTCCCTCGGGGGGCGCGGGGCAGACTGAAGCTTTCTTT
16 NA NA TRBJ2-4 TRBV2 CASSEPLQGRSDIQYF TGTGCCAGCAGTGAACCGTTACAGGGAAGATCAGACATTCAGTACTTC
12 NA NA TRBJ2-5 TRBV9 CASSVGGETQYF TGTGCCAGCAGCGTAGGAGGAGAGACCCAGTACTTC
14 TRBD1 once TRBJ2-7 TRBV27 CASSPRQGPYEQYF TGTGCCAGCAGTCCCCGACAGGGGCCCTACGAGCAGTACTTC
15 NA NA TRBJ2-5 TRBV27 CASSLSQGAPETQYF TGTGCCAGCAGTTTATCCCAGGGAGCCCCAGAGACCCAGTACTTC
13 NA NA TRBJ2-7 TRBV29-1 CSVRQGGGYEQYF TGCAGCGTTCGTCAGGGAGGGGGCTACGAGCAGTACTTC
13 NA NA TRBJ1-1 TRBV10-1 CASSDPERTEAFF TGCGCCAGCAGTGACCCAGAGCGGACTGAAGCTTTCTTT
13 TRBD2 NA TRBJ2-1 TRBV29-1 CSVGAGGGAEQFF TGCAGCGTTGGAGCGGGGGGGGGAGCAGAGCAGTTCTTC
17 TRBD2 NA TRBJ2-1 TRBV30 CAWSVPRLSGGAYEQFF TGTGCCTGGAGTGTACCTCGCCTTAGCGGGGGGGCCTATGAGCAGTTCTTC
16 NA NA TRBJ2-7 TRBV5-6 CASSLGMTPGKDEQYF TGTGCCAGCAGCTTGGGTATGACGCCAGGAAAAGACGAGCAGTACTTC
15 NA NA TRBJ2-1 TRBV6-1 CASFPWASSYNEQFF TGTGCCAGCTTCCCGTGGGCCAGCTCCTACAATGAGCAGTTCTTC
13 NA once TRBJ1-5 TRBV2 CASSQDNNQPQHF TGTGCCAGCAGTCAGGACAATAATCAGCCCCAGCATTTT
13 NA few TRBJ1-1 TRBV19 CASSIMAGAEAFF TGTGCCAGTAGTATCATGGCAGGGGCTGAAGCTTTCTTT
14 TRBD1 NA TRBJ1-2 TRBV11-2 CASSLGGQGEGYTF TGTGCCAGCAGCTTAGGGGGACAGGGAGAAGGCTACACCTTC
16 TRBD2 NA TRBJ2-7 TRBV5-4 CASSMLLAGASYEQYF TGTGCCAGCAGCATGTTACTAGCGGGGGCTTCCTACGAGCAGTACTTC
13 NA NA TRBJ2-1 TRBV13 CASRNSGFNEQFF TGTGCCAGCAGGAATAGCGGTTTCAATGAGCAGTTCTTC
15 TRBD1 NA TRBJ1-2 TRBV19 CASSMPKTGSYGYTF TGTGCCAGTAGTATGCCCAAGACAGGGTCTTATGGCTACACCTTC
12 NA few TRBJ1-1 TRBV11-2 CASTGSYTEAFF TGTGCCAGCACAGGGTCGTACACTGAAGCTTTCTTT
14 NA NA TRBJ1-4 TRBV29-1 CSIATWGSGEKLFF TGCAGCATCGCCACGTGGGGGTCGGGTGAAAAACTGTTTTTT
14 NA few TRBJ1-5 TRBV19 CASSGGLLSQPQHF TGTGCCAGTAGTGGGGGACTATTGAGTCAGCCCCAGCATTTT
15 TRBD1 NA TRBJ1-5 TRBV4-1 CASSQDRPGGQPQHF TGCGCCAGCAGCCAAGATCGTCCAGGGGGCCAGCCCCAGCATTTT
14 TRBD2 NA TRBJ2-1 TRBV4-2 CASSGAGVYNEQFF TGTGCCAGCAGCGGGGCGGGAGTCTACAATGAGCAGTTCTTC
15 TRBD2 NA TRBJ2-4 TRBV7-2 CASSLVFAGGNIQYF TGTGCCAGCAGCTTAGTTTTCGCGGGGGGAAACATTCAGTACTTC
14 NA NA TRBJ2-1 TRBV19 CASSISSEHNEQFF TGTGCCAGTAGTATTTCCTCCGAGCATAATGAGCAGTTCTTC
19 TRBD2 NA TRBJ2-3 TRBV11-2 CASSLVMTGTSGRVDTQYF TGTGCCAGCAGCTTAGTTATGACCGGGACTAGTGGGAGGGTGGATACGCAGTATTTT
15 TRBD2 NA TRBJ2-1 TRBV7-3 CASSLSSGGANEQFF TGTGCCAGCAGCTTAAGTAGCGGGGGGGCGAATGAGCAGTTCTTC
12 NA NA TRBJ2-7 TRBV29-1 CSVERDNYEQYF TGCAGCGTTGAACGGGACAACTACGAGCAGTACTTC
14 TRBD1 NA TRBJ1-2 TRBV11-2 CASSSGNRGRGYTF TGTGCCAGCAGCTCCGGGAACAGGGGTAGGGGCTACACCTTC
13 NA NA TRBJ1-2 TRBV29-1 CSVVGGRAYGYTF TGCAGCGTTGTCGGGGGTAGAGCCTATGGCTACACCTTC
17 TRBD2 NA TRBJ2-3 TRBV5-4 CASSFRSGGPSTDTQYF TGTGCCAGCAGCTTTCGAAGCGGGGGGCCTAGCACAGATACGCAGTATTTT
13 TRBD1 NA TRBJ2-5 TRBV19 CASSMNRGETQYF TGTGCCAGTAGTATGAACAGGGGGGAGACCCAGTACTTC
15 NA NA TRBJ2-7 TRBV4-3 CASSQDRTVSYEQYF TGCGCCAGCAGCCAAGACCGGACTGTCTCCTACGAGCAGTACTTC